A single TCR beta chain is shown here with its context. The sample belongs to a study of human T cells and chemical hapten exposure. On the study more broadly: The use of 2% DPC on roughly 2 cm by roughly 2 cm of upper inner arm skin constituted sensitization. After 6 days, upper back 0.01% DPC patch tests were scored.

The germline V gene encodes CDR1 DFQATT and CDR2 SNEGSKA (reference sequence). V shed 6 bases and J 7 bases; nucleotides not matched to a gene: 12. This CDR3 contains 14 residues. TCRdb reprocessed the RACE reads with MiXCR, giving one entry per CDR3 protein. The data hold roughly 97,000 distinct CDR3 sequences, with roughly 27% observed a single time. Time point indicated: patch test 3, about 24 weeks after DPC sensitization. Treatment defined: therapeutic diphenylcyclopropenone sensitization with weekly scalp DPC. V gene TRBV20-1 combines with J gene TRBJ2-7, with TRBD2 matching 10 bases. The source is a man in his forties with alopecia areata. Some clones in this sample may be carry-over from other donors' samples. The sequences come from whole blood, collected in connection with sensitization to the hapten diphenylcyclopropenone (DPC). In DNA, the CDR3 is TGCAGTGCGCGGACTAGCGGACTGCGGGGGGAGCAGTACTTC. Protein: CSARTSGLRGEQYF.